Described below is a single TCR beta chain sequence and its context. Its antigen is still unknown. Each CDR3 protein is one row after TCRdb ran MiXCR on the 5' RACE reads. The repertoire holds fewer than 300,000 distinct CDR3 sequences, with around 17% as singletons. Germline V gives CDR1 MDHEN, CDR2 SYDVKM. V lost 3 bases and J lost 4; bases outside the gene matches: 6. The CDR3 is 15 amino acids. The sample is drawn from a study of T-cell memory formation after mild COVID-19. The wider study: TCR clusters were mostly confined to one donor each. General study findings and limits: CD4+ contracting clones were found mainly in CM and EM, and CD8+ ones in EMRA. The study found balanced CD4/CD8 in clones contracting day 15 to 85 and a CD4+ lean in later expanders.

The TCR originated in a man younger than 35 who had mild COVID-19 (a few samples of this study predate the infection). Cell type and time point are not known. The rearrangement uses TRBV28 and TRBJ2-7; 10 bases align to TRBD1. The sequencing sample was made of PBMCs or a T cell subset sorted from them (not recorded which). As DNA, the CDR3 is TGTGCCAGCAGTTTTCACCGGGACAGGGGTTACGAGCAGTACTTC. It codes for CASSFHRDRGYEQYF.